This TCR beta chain was sequenced during a study of cytomegalovirus exposure and HLA in healthy donors. Findings and caveats of the study: Specificity of three CMV-associated chains for CMV antigens was verified in vitro. The authors excluded some V segments, including TRBV6-2 and TRBV6-3, as indistinguishable.

PCR employed 60 Vbeta and 13 Jbeta primers. Data came from immunoSEQ multiplex PCR; TCRdb stores just in-frame clones and leaves some out. This table has around 70,000 clones, 74% appearing once. The CDR3 contains 13 residues. V trimming: 6 bases; J trimming: 2 bases; junction bases outside the gene matches: 0. Germline V gene lookup returns CDR1 ENHRY and CDR2 SYGVKD. Notes on this clone: The antigen is undetermined.

The sequence came from a human donor in good health. The sample was PBMCs. This sequence joins TRBV10-3 and TRBJ1-5; TRBD1 aligns across 8 bases. This chain's CDR3 is CAIRTGGNQPQHF. The CDR3 bases are TGTGCCATCAGGACAGGGGGCAATCAGCCCCAGCATTTT.